The sequence of this TCR beta chain was determined in a study of Ad26.COV2.S vaccination and SARS-CoV-2 variants listed by TCRdb under 2021. Study-wide context: Donors in the vaccine arm were drawn from COV1001, a multicentre, randomized, double-blind, placebo-controlled phase I-IIa trial testing Ad26.COV2.S in healthy adults. The specificity and breadth of SARS-CoV-2-reactive T cell receptors after Ad26.COV2.S vaccination were assessed by TCRbeta repertoire sequencing. Trial participants were randomized into five groups of five, in which low-dose or high-dose Ad26.COV2.S was given once or twice, or placebo was given on both occasions. Investigators remained blinded to trial group allocation during experiments and outcome assessment. Ad26.COV2.S was given intramuscularly at 5x10^10 or 1x10^11 viral particles, as a single shot or as two shots 56 days apart. The TCR-sequenced set comprised around 30 samples: some 19 Ad26.COV2.S vaccine recipients, 5 placebo recipients and 8 SARS-CoV-2 convalescent individuals. Findings and caveats that apply to the study as a whole: Compared with placebo recipients, Ad26.COV2.S recipients showed higher spike-specific TCR breadth (P = 0.0014). Substantial breadth of spike-specific CD8+ and CD4+ T cell responses was reported after vaccination. Non-spike TCR breadth was comparable between vaccine and placebo recipients, consistent with the vaccine containing only spike. The study lacked the statistical power to compare responses across vaccine doses or regimens. The authors noted that total T cell responses may have been underestimated by the TCR breadth and depth analyses.

TCRbeta CDR3 regions were sequenced with the immunoSEQ Assay. After extraction, genomic DNA underwent amplification by bias-controlled multiplex PCR, followed by high-throughput sequencing. The authors' analysis ran thus. To quantify the absolute abundance of every unique TCRbeta CDR3 region, sequences were collapsed and filtered. T cell fraction was estimated by normalizing TCRbeta template counts to usable DNA, which was measured by amplifying reference genes present in all nucleated cells. Repertoire TCRs were annotated as SARS-CoV-2-specific by exact matching of V gene, CDR3 amino acid sequence and J gene to a known reactive TCR set. The reference SARS-CoV-2 TCR set was obtained from MIRA and was filtered for enrichment in COVID-19-positive ImmuneCODE repertoires, whereby public or cross-reactive TCRs were removed. Drawing on the MIRA antigens, annotated TCRs were analysed further at the level of specific ORF or position within ORF. Depth was the summed frequency of annotated unique rearrangements, while breadth was defined as annotated unique rearrangements over total unique productive rearrangements. Group comparisons of TCR breadth used two-sided Wilcoxon rank-sum tests. TCRdb mirrors the immuneACCESS table, restricted to in-frame sequences. Some clones are absent from its copies; in checked studies, under half trace to an unresolved V gene, and the reason for the others is unknown. That table supplies the V and J calls and clone size; D and trimming were determined from the DNA. The sample table contains roughly 500,000 clones; only one count was recorded for around 88% of them. The ten largest clones add up to roughly 13% of the sample.

This clone was picked up a small number of times. Its recognized antigen is unknown. No base quality values were provided; no much bigger clone lies one nucleotide off. The intended sense of this specimen's treatment or condition label: approximately 18 received Ad26.COV2.S at low or high dose, single or two shots; about 5 received placebo; per-sample allocation not given. For vaccine and placebo recipients, repertoires were sequenced using samples collected on day 63 after the first injection. In Cohort 1b, 25 or so adults aged 18-55 years were enrolled at a single site in Boston, USA, between 29 July and 7 August 2020. Ad26.COV2.S consisted of a replication-incompetent adenovirus type 26 vector by which a prefusion-stabilized SARS-CoV-2 spike protein from the original Wuhan strain was expressed. The germline V gene yields SGHVS for CDR1 and FQNEAQ for CDR2. The CDR3 numbers 12 residues from cysteine through phenylalanine. Only CDR3 DNA is held: 36 bases, read in frame from base 1. V was cut back by 4 bases and J by 5 bases, leaving a gap of 7 bases between them.

The chain is made from TRBV7-8 and TRBJ2-3; the D gene assignment is perhaps TRBD1 or TRBD2, with each matching 5 bases. Sequencing was performed on peripheral blood, taken in a trial of Ad26.COV2.S vaccine versus placebo. This receptor was identified in a person between 18 and 60 years old who received the Ad26.COV2.S COVID-19 vaccine or a placebo. The DNA reads TGTGCCAGCAGCTCGGGGCGAGATACGCAGTATTTT. Translated, it reads CASSSGRDTQYF.